The T cell receptor (beta chain) described here comes from a study of T cell repertoires in cytomegalovirus infection. On the study more broadly: Public signatures in TCR beta pointed to CMV infection and matching HLA type.

The CDR3 sequence is 13 residues long. The germline V gene encodes CDR1 WNHNN and CDR2 SYGVQD (reference sequence). V dropped 2 bases and J dropped 2 bases, with 7 bases sitting between them. Study-level findings and limits: Identification of carriers of CMV plus the relevant HLA was achieved through cumulative public TCR beta family frequency. In two of eight donors, the top clonotype was HLA-C-restricted CMV-specific.

In this sample, this clonotype turned up many times. Antigen unknown. In TCRdb, the reads were re-called with MiXCR into one record per CDR3 protein. Of around 280,000 distinct CDR3 sequences in the sample, around 9.6% were seen once. The clonotype was recovered from a human donor in good health (CMV status not recorded). Some clones in this sample may be carry-over from other donors' samples. The sequenced sample consisted of PBMCs. The chain links TRBV10-1 to TRBJ2-7, with D uncertain. The CDR3 DNA sequence: TGCGCCAGCAGTGAGCACGGCACCTACGAGCAGTACTTC. Its protein is CASSEHGTYEQYF.